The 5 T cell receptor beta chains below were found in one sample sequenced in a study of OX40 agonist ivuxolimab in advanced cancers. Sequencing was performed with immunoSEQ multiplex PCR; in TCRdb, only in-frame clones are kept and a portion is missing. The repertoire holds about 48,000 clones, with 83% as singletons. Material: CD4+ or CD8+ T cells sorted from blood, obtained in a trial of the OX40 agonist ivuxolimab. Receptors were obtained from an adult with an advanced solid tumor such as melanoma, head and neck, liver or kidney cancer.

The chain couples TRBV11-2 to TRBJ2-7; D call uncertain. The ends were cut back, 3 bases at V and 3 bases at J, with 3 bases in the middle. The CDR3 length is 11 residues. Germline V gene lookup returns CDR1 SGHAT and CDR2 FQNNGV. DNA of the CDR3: TGTGCCAGCAGCTTTTTCTACGAGCAGTACTTC. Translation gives CASSFFYEQYF. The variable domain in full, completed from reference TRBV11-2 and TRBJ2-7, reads EAGVAQSPRYKIIEKRQSVAFWCNPISGHATLYWYQQILGQGPKLLIQFQNNGVVDDSQLPKDRFSAERLKGVDSTLKIQPAKLEDSAVYLCASSFFYEQYFGPGTRLTVT.

In nucleotides, the CDR3 is TGCGCCAGCAGCTTGGAGGTCAGAGAATATCAAGATACGCAGTATTTT. It is translated as CASSLEVREYQDTQYF. This chain uses TRBV5-1 with TRBJ2-3; D remains ambiguous. CDR1 and CDR2 from the germline V gene are SGHRS and YFSETQ. V was pared by 0 bases and J by 5 bases, with 16 bases between. This CDR3 is built from 16 residues.

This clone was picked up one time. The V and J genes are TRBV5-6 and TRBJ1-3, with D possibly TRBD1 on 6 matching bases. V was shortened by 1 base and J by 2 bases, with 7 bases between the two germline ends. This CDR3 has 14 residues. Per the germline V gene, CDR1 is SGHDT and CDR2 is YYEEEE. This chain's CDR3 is CASSLRGPGNTIYF. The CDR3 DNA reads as TGTGCCAGCAGCTTGCGGGGGCCTGGAAACACCATATATTTT.

Written as DNA, the CDR3 is TGTGCCTGGACCGGACAGAGAGCTAACTATGGCTACACCTTC. Protein product: CAWTGQRANYGYTF. This chain uses TRBV30 with TRBJ1-2, with D possibly being TRBD1 (6 bases). Germline CDR1 is GTSNPN and CDR2 is SVGIG (reference sequence). Trimming removed 4 bases at V and 0 bases at J, with 12 bases between. The CDR3 loop spans 14 amino acids.

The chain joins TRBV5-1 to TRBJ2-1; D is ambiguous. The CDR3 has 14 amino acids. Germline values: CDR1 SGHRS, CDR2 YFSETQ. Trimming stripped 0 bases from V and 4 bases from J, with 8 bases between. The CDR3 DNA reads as TGCGCCAGCAGCTTGGACCCGGTGTACAATGAGCAGTTCTTC. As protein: CASSLDPVYNEQFF.